The 22 T cell receptor beta chains given below trace back to one sample, sequenced in a study of cytomegalovirus exposure and HLA in healthy donors. PCR employed 60 Vbeta and 13 Jbeta primers. Assay used: immunoSEQ multiplex PCR; TCRdb lists only in-frame clones, some missing. The sample records 140,000 to 150,000 clones, over 70% being singletons. The sequenced sample consisted of PBMCs. These receptors originate from a woman in her forties in good health and CMV-seropositive.

The CDR3 reads CASSEAPGQGTDTQYF. In DNA, the CDR3 is TGTGCCAGCAGCGAAGCTCCGGGACAGGGCACAGATACGCAGTATTTT. The V gene is TRBV5-4, the J gene TRBJ2-3; 8 nucleotides align to TRBD1. Trimming removed 4 bases from V and 1 base from J; junction bases left unmatched: 8. Per the germline V gene, CDR1 is SGHNT and CDR2 is YYREEE (reference sequence). This CDR3 is built from 16 residues.

The V gene is TRBV5-1, the J gene TRBJ2-7; D may be TRBD2 (7 bases). CDR3 length equals 15 residues. V was pared by 0 bases and J by 5 bases, with 15 bases between. Germline CDR1 is SGHRS and CDR2 is YFSETQ. The CDR3 nucleotides are TGCGCCAGCAGCTTGGGGGAAGGGGGGGTGGACGAGCAGTACTTC. It yields the protein CASSLGEGGVDEQYF. Together with reference TRBV5-1 and TRBJ2-7, the CDR3 gives the full variable domain: KAGVTQTPRYLIKTRGQQVTLSCSPISGHRSVSWYQQTPGQGLQFLFEYFSETQRNKGNFPGRFSGRQFSNSRSEMNVSTLELGDSALYLCASSLGEGGVDEQYFGPGTRLTVT.

This clone was seen a handful of times. V gene TRBV2 combines with J gene TRBJ2-2, with D unresolved. The germline V gene has CDR1 SNHLY and CDR2 FYNNEI. This CDR3 is 12 amino acids long. Between the trimmed V and J ends, which lost 3 bases and 5 bases, there was a span of 4 bases. In nucleotides, the CDR3 is TGTGCCAGCAGTGACTTTACCGGGGAGCTGTTTTTT. Protein product: CASSDFTGELFF. The full variable domain, in which reference TRBV2 and TRBJ2-2 provide the parts outside the CDR3, is EPEVTQTPSHQVTQMGQEVILRCVPISNHLYFYWYRQILGQKVEFLVSFYNNEISEKSEIFDDQFSVERPDGSNFTLKIRSTKLEDSAMYFCASSDFTGELFFGEGSRLTVL.

This clone has more than one count but fewer than ten. This chain connects TRBV25-1 to TRBJ1-5; D possibly corresponds to TRBD1 (5 bases). Trimming removed 4 bases at V and 1 base at J, with 8 bases between. Germline V CDR1 and CDR2: MGHDK, SYGVNS. This CDR3 region has 14 residues. The CDR3 loop is CASSVGGSNQPQHF. For the CDR3, the DNA is TGTGCCAGCAGTGTCGGGGGAAGCAATCAGCCCCAGCATTTT.

On this clone: The junction does not match germline at one end; this may be a read error. CDR3 loop: CASSEETADNPPLHF. CDR3 bases: TGTGCCAGCAGTGAAGAGACAGCCGATAATCCACCCCTCCACTTT. This rearrangement joins TRBV6-1 to TRBJ1-6, with a tentative D call TRBD1 (5 bases). Germline V lookup: CDR1 MNHNS, CDR2 SASEGT. The CDR3 covers 15 residues.

This clone has a single count. The chain has TRBV5-1 and TRBJ1-3; TRBD1 is a possible D gene (5 bases). Trimming removed 1 base at V and 0 bases at J, with 11 bases between. This CDR3 has 16 residues. CDR1 and CDR2 (germline): SGHRS, YFSETQ. The CDR3 spells CASSLLGGNSGNTIYF. CDR3 DNA sequence: TGCGCCAGCAGCTTGTTGGGGGGAAACTCTGGAAACACCATATATTTT.

The chain joins TRBV6-1 to TRBJ1-5; 8 bases line up with TRBD1. CDR1 and CDR2 from the germline V gene are MNHNS and SASEGT. The CDR3 consists of 14 residues. Unmatched junction bases numbered 2, after V lost 6 bases and J lost 1 base. The CDR3 sequence: CASRRTGSNQPQHF. The CDR3 nucleotides read TGTGCCAGCAGACGGACAGGGAGCAATCAGCCCCAGCATTTT.

On this clone: The sample carries other DNA sequences with the same CDR3. This sequence joins TRBV6-1 and TRBJ1-6; the D gene is possibly TRBD1 (5 bases). V dropped 2 bases and J dropped 6 bases, with 14 bases sitting between them. The CDR3 contains 16 residues. Per germline, CDR1 MNHNS and CDR2 SASEGT. This CDR3 reads CASSERRDARNSPLHF. CDR3 bases: TGTGCCAGCAGTGAACGGAGGGACGCTCGTAATTCACCCCTCCACTTT.

The chain combines TRBV9 with TRBJ2-3; TRBD2 aligns across 9 bases. The CDR3 has 15 amino acids. Losses at the gene ends were 3 bases for V and 2 bases for J; bases not matched to a gene: 4. Germline V gene lookup returns CDR1 SGDLS and CDR2 YYNGEE. The CDR3, as DNA: TGTGCCAGCAGCGCCACTAGCGGGCTCACAGATACGCAGTATTTT. Protein product: CASSATSGLTDTQYF.

V and J are TRBV7-7 and TRBJ2-6; the D gene is possibly TRBD1 (6 bases). Germline V gene data show CDR1 as SSHAT and CDR2 as FNYEAQ (reference sequence). V shed 5 bases and J shed 0 bases, with 8 bases lying between them. The CDR3 covers 15 residues. CDR3 sequence: CASSEGVSGANVLTF. CDR3 nucleotide sequence: TGTGCCAGCAGCGAGGGGGTCTCTGGGGCCAACGTCCTGACTTTC.

Within the sample, this clone is medium-sized. The chain combines TRBV4-1 with TRBJ1-5; D is possibly TRBD1 (5 bases). Trimming removed 0 bases at V and 5 bases at J, with 14 bases between. Germline V gene lookup returns CDR1 MGHRA and CDR2 YSYEKL. CDR3 size: 16 residues. The CDR3 spells CASSQEEWRGDQPQHF. The CDR3 DNA follows: TGCGCCAGCAGCCAAGAGGAGTGGAGGGGAGATCAGCCCCAGCATTTT.

The chain couples TRBV19 to TRBJ2-7; TRBD2 agrees at 9 bases. V shed 4 bases and J 3 bases; nucleotides not matched to a gene: 7. Germline CDR1 LNHDA, CDR2 SQIVND (reference sequence). This CDR3 is 15 amino acids long. The CDR3 sequence is CASSKPGLANYEQYF. CDR3 nucleotide sequence: TGTGCCAGTAGTAAACCAGGACTAGCGAACTACGAGCAGTACTTC.

This clone was counted a few times. The chain uses TRBV11-2 and TRBJ2-2; no clear D gene. Germline V gene sequence: CDR1 SGHAT, CDR2 FQNNGV. The CDR3 runs to 14 residues. The V end was cut by 3 bases, the J end by 6 bases, with 11 bases between. CDR3 coding DNA: TGTGCCAGCAGCTTGGGCCTAAGTTCCGGGGAGCTGTTTTTT. As protein: CASSLGLSSGELFF.

This chain links TRBV2 with TRBJ1-2; 7 positions match TRBD1. CDR1 and CDR2 from the germline V gene are SNHLY and FYNNEI. V lost 1 base and J lost 8; bases outside the gene matches: 4. This CDR3 comprises 13 residues. The CDR3 spells CASSEGQGGGYTF. The CDR3 DNA reads TGTGCCAGCAGTGAAGGTCAGGGGGGAGGCTACACCTTC.

This chain joins TRBV4-1 and TRBJ2-6; TRBD1 matches at 8 bases. Germline lookup yields CDR1 MGHRA and CDR2 YSYEKL. The V segment lost 0 bases and the J segment 1 base; nucleotides outside the gene matches: 8. CDR3 size: 19 residues. The CDR3 region has the DNA TGCGCCAGCAGCCAAGATTCGGGACAGGACCCATCTGGGGCCAACGTCCTGACTTTC. Encoded protein: CASSQDSGQDPSGANVLTF.

About this clone: Because it lacks the conserved phenylalanine or tryptophan at the end, this CDR3 is likely a read error. The chain carries TRBV2 and TRBJ2-7, with D possibly TRBD1 on 6 matching bases. Looked up from germline, CDR1 is SNHLY and CDR2 is FYNNEI. V was clipped by 6 bases and J by 2 bases, with 14 bases between them. The length of the CDR3 is 14 residues. In nucleotides, the CDR3 is TGTGCCAGCAGATCTGAACAGGGAACCTACGAGCAGTACCTC. It yields the protein CASRSEQGTYEQYL.

The rearrangement links TRBV7-6 to TRBJ2-7, with a possible D match to TRBD1 (5 bases). Trimming cost V 6 bases and J 1 base, with 16 bases left between them. The CDR3 sequence is 15 residues long. Germline CDR1 is SGHVS and CDR2 is FNYEAQ. The DNA for the CDR3 is TGTGCCAGCAGACAAACAGGAGCCATATCCTACGAGCAGTACTTC. It specifies CASRQTGAISYEQYF.

This clone was detected only a few times. The chain is built from TRBV5-5 and TRBJ1-1, with D possibly matching TRBD1 (5 bases). The CDR3 runs to 13 residues. From germline, CDR1 is SGHKS and CDR2 YYEKEE (reference sequence). Between the trimmed V and J ends, which lost 0 bases and 11 bases, there was a span of 14 bases. The CDR3 loop reads CASSLEGVPVAFF. In nucleotides, the CDR3 is TGTGCCAGCAGCTTGGAAGGGGTACCTGTCGCTTTCTTT.

V usage is TRBV5-5 and J usage is TRBJ1-1, with 9 bases identical to TRBD1. Trimming removed 4 bases from V and 5 bases from J; junction bases left unmatched: 9. Germline CDR1 is SGHKS and CDR2 is YYEKEE (reference sequence). The CDR3 runs to 15 residues. The CDR3 DNA reads as TGTGCCAGCAGCCCCGCCGGGACAGGGAGGACTGAAGCTTTCTTT. Residues: CASSPAGTGRTEAFF.

This clone was seen only once. The junction departs from germline at one end; a sequencing error may be responsible. The chain recombines TRBV11-2 with TRBJ2-7; 9 positions agree with TRBD1. The CDR3 extends over 17 amino acids. CDR1 and CDR2 from the germline V gene are SGHAT and FQNNGV. Here the CDR3 reads CVSSSYSGTGSSYEQYF. CDR3 in DNA: TGTGTCAGCAGCTCATACTCCGGGACAGGGAGCTCCTACGAGCAGTACTTC.

The chain joins TRBV2 to TRBJ1-2, with 7 bases identical to TRBD1. CDR1 is SNHLY, CDR2 FYNNEI, per germline. The CDR3 sequence is 13 residues long. Unmatched junction bases numbered 11, after V lost 9 bases and J lost 7 bases. CDR3 residues: CASKRQGASGYTF. As DNA, the CDR3 is TGTGCCAGTAAGAGACAGGGAGCTTCTGGCTACACCTTC.

V usage is TRBV30 and J usage is TRBJ2-5, with D tentatively TRBD2 (5 bases). From germline, CDR1 is GTSNPN and CDR2 SVGIG (reference sequence). V was shortened by 4 bases and J by 1 base, with 7 bases between the two germline ends. This CDR3 spans 12 amino acids. CDR3 sequence reads: CAWTSSQETQYF. CDR3 coding DNA: TGTGCCTGGACTAGCTCCCAAGAGACCCAGTACTTC.